This TCR beta chain was found in a study of blood T cells in healthy people across ages. This CDR3 has 18 amino acids. With V trimmed by 1 base and J by 4 bases, 10 bases remained unmatched. Per germline, CDR1 SGHTA and CDR2 FQGNSA. Primed by a sample-barcoded 5' primer and a J-beta primer mix, a second PCR proceeded for about 6 to 12 cycles. MiXCR, applied by TCRdb to the 5' RACE reads, yields one record per CDR3 protein. The sample carries 800,000 to 950,000 distinct CDR3 sequences, about 34% recorded once. Sequenced input: blood. The TCR originated in a man between 18 and 29 years old in good health. The chain uses TRBV7-2 and TRBJ2-2; 9 bases are shared with TRBD2. The CDR3 region is CASSLGGGAGGGTGELFF. The CDR3 bases are TGTGCCAGCAGCTTAGGCGGGGGGGCCGGGGGTGGCACCGGGGAGCTGTTTTTT.